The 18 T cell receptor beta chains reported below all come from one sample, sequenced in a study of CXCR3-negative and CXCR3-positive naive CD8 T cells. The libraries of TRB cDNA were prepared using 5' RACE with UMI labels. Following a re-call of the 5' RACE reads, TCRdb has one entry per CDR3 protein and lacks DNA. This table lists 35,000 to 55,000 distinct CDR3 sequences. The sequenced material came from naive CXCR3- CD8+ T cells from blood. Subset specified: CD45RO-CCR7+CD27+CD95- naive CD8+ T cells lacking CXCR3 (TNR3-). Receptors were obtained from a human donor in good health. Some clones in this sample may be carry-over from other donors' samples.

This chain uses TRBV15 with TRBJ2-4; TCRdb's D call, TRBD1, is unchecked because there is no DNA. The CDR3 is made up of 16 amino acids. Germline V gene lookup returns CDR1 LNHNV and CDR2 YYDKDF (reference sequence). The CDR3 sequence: CATSRGWGRGTNIQYF.

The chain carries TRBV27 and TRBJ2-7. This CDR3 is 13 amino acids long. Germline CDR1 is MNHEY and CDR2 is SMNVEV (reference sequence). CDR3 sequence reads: CASSLRYSYEQYF.

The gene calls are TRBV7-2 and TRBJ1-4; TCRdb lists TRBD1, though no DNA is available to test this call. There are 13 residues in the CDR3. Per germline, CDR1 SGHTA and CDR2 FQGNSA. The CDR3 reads CASSLRQGEKLFF. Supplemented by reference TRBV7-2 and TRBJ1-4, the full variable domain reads GAGVSQSPSNKVTEKGKDVELRCDPISGHTALYWYRQSLGQGLEFLIYFQGNSAPDKSGLPSDRFSAERTGGSVSTLTIQRTQQEDSAVYLCASSLRQGEKLFFGSGTQLSVL.

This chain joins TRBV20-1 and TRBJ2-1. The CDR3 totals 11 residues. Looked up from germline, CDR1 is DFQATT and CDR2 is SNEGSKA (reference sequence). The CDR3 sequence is CSGPFGNEQFF.

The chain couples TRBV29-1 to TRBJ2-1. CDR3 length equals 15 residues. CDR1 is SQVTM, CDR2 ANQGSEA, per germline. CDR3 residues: CSVLTDFPPYNEQFF.

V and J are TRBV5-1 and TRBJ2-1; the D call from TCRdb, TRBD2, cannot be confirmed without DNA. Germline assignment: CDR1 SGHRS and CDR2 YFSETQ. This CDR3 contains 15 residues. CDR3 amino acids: CASSPWGAGGGEQFF.

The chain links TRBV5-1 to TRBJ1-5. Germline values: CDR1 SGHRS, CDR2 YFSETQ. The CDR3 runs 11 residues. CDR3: CASSFNQPQHF. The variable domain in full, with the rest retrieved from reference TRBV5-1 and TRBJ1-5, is KAGVTQTPRYLIKTRGQQVTLSCSPISGHRSVSWYQQTPGQGLQFLFEYFSETQRNKGNFPGRFSGRQFSNSRSEMNVSTLELGDSALYLCASSFNQPQHFGDGTRLSIL.

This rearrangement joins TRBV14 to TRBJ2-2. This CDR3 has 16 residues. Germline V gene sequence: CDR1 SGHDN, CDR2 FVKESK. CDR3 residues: CASSQDRQPNTGELFF.

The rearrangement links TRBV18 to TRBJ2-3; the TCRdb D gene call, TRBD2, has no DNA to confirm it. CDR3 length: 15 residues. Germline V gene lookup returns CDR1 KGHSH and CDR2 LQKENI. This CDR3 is CASSRFGPEVDTQYF.

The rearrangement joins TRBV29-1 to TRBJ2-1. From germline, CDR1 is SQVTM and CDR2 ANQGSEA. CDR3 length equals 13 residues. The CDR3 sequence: CSVGDSYYNEQFF.

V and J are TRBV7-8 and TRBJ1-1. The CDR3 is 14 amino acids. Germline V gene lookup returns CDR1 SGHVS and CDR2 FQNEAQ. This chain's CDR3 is CASRGFGRNTEAFF.

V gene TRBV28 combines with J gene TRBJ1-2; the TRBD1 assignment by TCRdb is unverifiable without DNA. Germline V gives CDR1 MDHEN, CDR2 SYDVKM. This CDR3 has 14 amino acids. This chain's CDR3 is CASREDRTNYGYTF.

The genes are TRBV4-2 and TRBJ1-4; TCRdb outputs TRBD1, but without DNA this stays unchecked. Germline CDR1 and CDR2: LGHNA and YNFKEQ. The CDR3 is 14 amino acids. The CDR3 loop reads CARRLQGPNEKLFF.

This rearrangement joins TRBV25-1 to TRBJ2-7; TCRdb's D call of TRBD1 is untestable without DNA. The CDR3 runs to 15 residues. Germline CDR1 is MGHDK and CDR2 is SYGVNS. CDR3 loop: CASSDLGTATYEQYF.

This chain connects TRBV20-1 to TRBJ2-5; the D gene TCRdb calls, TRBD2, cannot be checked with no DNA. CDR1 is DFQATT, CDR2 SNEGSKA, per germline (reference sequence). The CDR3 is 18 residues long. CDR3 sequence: CSARGLWRETTRQETQYF.

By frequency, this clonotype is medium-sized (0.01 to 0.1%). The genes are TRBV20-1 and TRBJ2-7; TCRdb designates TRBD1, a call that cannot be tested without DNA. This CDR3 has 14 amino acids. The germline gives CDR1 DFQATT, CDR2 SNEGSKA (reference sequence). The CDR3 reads CSASGGGDLDEQYF.

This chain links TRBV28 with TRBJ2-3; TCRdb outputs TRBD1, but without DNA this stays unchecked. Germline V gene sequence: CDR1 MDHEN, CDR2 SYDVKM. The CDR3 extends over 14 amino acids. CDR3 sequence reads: CASSFGGGTDTQYF.

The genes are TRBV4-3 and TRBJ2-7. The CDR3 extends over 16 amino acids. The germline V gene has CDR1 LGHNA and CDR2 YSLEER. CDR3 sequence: CASSHNRDRSSYEQYF.